Below, one TCR beta chain is given with its context. One end of the junction does not line up with germline, which may come from a read error. The sample is drawn from a study of blood T cell repertoires in COVID-19. Study overall: Italy, Spain and the United States were the sources of the convalescent and acute COVID-19 samples. From T cells, B-cell-depleted T cells, or PBMCs came the material, which was cDNA or gDNA.

Per the original methods: Estimated nucleated cell counts came from reference gene primer amplification. Measured with immunoSEQ multiplex PCR; TCRdb has only the in-frame clones, and not every one. The DNA was the basis for D and trimming; V, J and clone size are from that table. This sample has 45,000 to 60,000 clones; around 82% occur once, and the top ten carry roughly 7.7%. The germline V gene has CDR1 SQVTM and CDR2 ANQGSEA. This CDR3 contains 11 residues. This clonotype was obtained from a woman aged 80 or over with acute or convalescent COVID-19. The genes are TRBV29-1 and TRBJ1-2; 11 bases line up with TRBD1. The sequenced sample was peripheral blood. The CDR3 is CSVEGGQGGHF. The CDR3 nucleotides are TGCAGCGTTGAAGGGGGACAGGGGGGTCACTTC.